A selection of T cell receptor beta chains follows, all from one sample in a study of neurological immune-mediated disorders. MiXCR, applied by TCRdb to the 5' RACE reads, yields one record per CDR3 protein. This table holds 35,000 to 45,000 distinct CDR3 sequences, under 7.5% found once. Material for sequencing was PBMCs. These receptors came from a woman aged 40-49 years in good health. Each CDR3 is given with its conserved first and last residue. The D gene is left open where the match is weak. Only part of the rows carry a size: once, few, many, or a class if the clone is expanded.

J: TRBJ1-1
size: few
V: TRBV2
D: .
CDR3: CAVRWEAFF
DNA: TGTGCCGTACGATGGGAAGCTTTCTTT

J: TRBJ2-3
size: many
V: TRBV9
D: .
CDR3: CASSVDEDTQYF
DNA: TGTGCCAGCAGCGTAGACGAAGATACGCAGTATTTT

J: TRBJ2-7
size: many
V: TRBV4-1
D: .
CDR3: CASSQDRAGLSSYEQYF
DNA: TGCGCCAGCAGCCAAGATCGAGCCGGCTTGAGCTCCTACGAGCAGTACTTC

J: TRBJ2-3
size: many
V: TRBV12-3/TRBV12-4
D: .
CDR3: CASRYRVDTQYF
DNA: TGTGCCAGCAGATACAGGGTTGATACGCAGTATTTT

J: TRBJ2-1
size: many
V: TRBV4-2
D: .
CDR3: CASSQAASSYNEQFF
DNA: TGTGCCAGCAGCCAAGCGGCTAGCTCCTACAATGAGCAGTTCTTC

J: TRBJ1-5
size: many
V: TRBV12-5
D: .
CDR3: CASGLAPGTFKNQPQHF
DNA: TGTGCTAGTGGTTTGGCCCCCGGGACTTTCAAGAATCAGCCCCAGCATTTT

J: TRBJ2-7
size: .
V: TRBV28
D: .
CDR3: CASGEVRGQYF
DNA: TGTGCCTCCGGGGAGGTACGAGGGCAGTACTTC

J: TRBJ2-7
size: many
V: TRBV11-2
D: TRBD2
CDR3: CASSLEASGRFEQYF
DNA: TGTGCCAGCAGCTTAGAGGCTAGCGGGAGATTCGAGCAGTACTTC

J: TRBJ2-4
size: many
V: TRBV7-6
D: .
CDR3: CASSPSVTSQNIQYF
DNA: TGTGCCAGCAGCCCGAGTGTTACTAGCCAAAACATTCAGTACTTC

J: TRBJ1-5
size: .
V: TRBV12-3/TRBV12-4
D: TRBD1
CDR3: CASRRTGVSNQPKHF
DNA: TGTGCAAGCAGGAGGACAGGGGTGAGCAATCAGCCCAAGCATTTT

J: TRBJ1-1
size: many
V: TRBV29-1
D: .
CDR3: CSANRDTNTEAFF
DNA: TGCAGCGCTAACCGGGACACGAACACTGAAGCTTTCTTT

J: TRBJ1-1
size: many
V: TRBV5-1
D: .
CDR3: CASSLEPNTEAFF
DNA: TGCGCCAGCAGCTTGGAACCGAACACTGAAGCTTTCTTT

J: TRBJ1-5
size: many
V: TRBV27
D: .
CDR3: CASSLGRFIQPQHF
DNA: TGTGCCAGCAGTTTAGGAAGGTTCATTCAGCCCCAGCATTTT

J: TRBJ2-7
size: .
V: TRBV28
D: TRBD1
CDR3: CASSLQGDEQYF
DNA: TGTGCCAGCAGTCTCCAGGGGGACGAGCAGTACTTC

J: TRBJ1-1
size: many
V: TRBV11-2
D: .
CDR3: CASPRLHVRGTEAFF
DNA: TGTGCCAGCCCCCGTTTACACGTAAGGGGCACTGAAGCTTTCTTT

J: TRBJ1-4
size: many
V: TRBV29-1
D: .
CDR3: CSVEGYGNEKLFF
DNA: TGCAGCGTTGAGGGGTACGGAAATGAAAAACTGTTTTTT

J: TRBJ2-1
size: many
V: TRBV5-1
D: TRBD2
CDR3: CASSSPGLAGISSYNEQFF
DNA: TGCGCCAGCAGCTCGCCGGGACTAGCGGGGATTAGCTCCTACAATGAGCAGTTCTTC

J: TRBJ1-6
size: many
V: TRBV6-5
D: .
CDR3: CASSWDRKNSPLHF
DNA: TGTGCCAGCAGTTGGGACCGCAAGAACTCACCCCTCCACTTT

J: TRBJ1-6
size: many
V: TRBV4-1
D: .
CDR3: CASSQDRGFNSPLHF
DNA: TGCGCCAGCAGCCAAGATAGAGGGTTTAATTCACCCCTCCACTTT

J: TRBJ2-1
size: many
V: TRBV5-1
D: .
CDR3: CASSPAGNEQFF
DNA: TGCGCCAGCAGCCCCGCAGGCAATGAGCAGTTCTTC

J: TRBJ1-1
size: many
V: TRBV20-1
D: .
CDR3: CSASGTPGTEAFF
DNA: TGCAGTGCTAGCGGCACCCCGGGAACTGAAGCTTTCTTT

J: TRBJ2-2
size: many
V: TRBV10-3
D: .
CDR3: CATTLEANTGELFF
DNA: TGTGCCACAACTTTGGAGGCGAACACCGGGGAGCTGTTTTTT

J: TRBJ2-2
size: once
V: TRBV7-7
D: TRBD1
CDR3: CASSLAPGQGTMELFF
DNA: TGTGCTAGCAGCCTCGCCCCGGGACAGGGGACCATGGAGCTGTTTTTT

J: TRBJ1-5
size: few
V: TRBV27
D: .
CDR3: CASSLYTGLNQPQHF
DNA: TGTGCCAGCAGTTTATATACAGGGCTGAATCAGCCCCAGCATTTT

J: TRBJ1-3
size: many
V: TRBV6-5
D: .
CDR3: CASSSGSGNTIYF
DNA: TGTGCCAGCAGTTCGGGGTCTGGAAACACCATATATTTT

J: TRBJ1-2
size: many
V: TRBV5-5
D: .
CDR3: CASSLRGSLGGYTF
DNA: TGTGCCAGCAGCCTGAGGGGCAGTTTGGGTGGCTACACCTTC

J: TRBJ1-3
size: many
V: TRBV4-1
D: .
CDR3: CASSQDRQQFSGNTIYF
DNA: TGCGCCAGCAGCCAAGATCGGCAGCAATTCTCTGGAAACACCATATATTTT

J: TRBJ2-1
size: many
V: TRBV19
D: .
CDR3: CASSKRGEPNEQFF
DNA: TGTGCCAGTAGTAAGCGAGGGGAACCTAATGAGCAGTTCTTC

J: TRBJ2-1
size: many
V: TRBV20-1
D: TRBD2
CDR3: CSAPPWSGTSGRNEQFF
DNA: TGCAGTGCCCCCCCCTGGTCCGGGACTAGCGGGAGGAATGAGCAGTTCTTC

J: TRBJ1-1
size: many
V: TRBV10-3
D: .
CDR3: CATVRDISGTEAFF
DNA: TGTGCCACCGTCCGGGACATAAGTGGCACTGAAGCTTTCTTT

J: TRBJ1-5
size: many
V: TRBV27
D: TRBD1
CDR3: CASSLQGVRQPQHF
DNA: TGTGCCAGCAGTTTACAGGGGGTGAGGCAGCCCCAGCATTTT

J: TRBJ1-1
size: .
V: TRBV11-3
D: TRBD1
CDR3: CASSLDRAATEAFF
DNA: TGTGCCAGCAGCCTAGACAGGGCGGCCACTGAAGCTTTCTTT

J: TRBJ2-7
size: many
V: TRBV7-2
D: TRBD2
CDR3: CASSSSPSGSYEQYF
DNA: TGTGCCAGCAGCTCCAGCCCTAGCGGTTCCTACGAGCAGTACTTC

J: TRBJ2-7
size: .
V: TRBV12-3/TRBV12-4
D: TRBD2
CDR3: CASSRLAREQYF
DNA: TGTGCCAGCAGTAGACTAGCCCGCGAGCAGTACTTC

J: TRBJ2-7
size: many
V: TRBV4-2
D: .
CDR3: CASSQIASYEQYF
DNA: TGTGCCAGCAGCCAGATCGCCTCCTACGAGCAGTACTTC

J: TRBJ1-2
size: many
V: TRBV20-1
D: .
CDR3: CSATRGEYYGYTF
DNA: TGCAGTGCTACTAGGGGGGAGTACTATGGCTACACCTTC

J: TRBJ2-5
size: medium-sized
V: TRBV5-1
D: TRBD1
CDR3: CASSRRQGNKETQYF
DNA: TGCGCCAGCAGCCGCAGACAGGGGAATAAAGAGACCCAGTACTTC

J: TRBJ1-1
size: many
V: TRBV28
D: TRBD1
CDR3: CASSLGWPGQMNTEAFF
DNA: TGTGCCAGCAGCTTAGGGTGGCCGGGACAGATGAACACTGAAGCTTTCTTT

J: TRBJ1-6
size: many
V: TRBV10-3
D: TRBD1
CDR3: CAIKPTGFDSPLHF
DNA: TGTGCCATCAAGCCGACAGGGTTCGATTCACCCCTCCACTTT

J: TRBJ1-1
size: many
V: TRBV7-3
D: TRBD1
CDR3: CASSVDRVTEAFF
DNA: TGTGCCAGCAGCGTAGACAGGGTCACTGAAGCTTTCTTT

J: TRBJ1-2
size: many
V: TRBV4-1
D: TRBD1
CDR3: CASSRTLIRDRGPTYGYTF
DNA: TGCGCCAGCAGCCGAACGTTGATACGGGACAGGGGGCCTACCTATGGCTACACCTTC

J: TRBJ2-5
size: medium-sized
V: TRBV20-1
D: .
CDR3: CSASNRAETQYF
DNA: TGCAGTGCTAGCAACAGAGCGGAGACCCAGTACTTC

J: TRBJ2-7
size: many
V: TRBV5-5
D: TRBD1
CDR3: CASSPIGQVPYEQYF
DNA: TGTGCCAGCAGCCCGATCGGACAGGTTCCCTACGAGCAGTACTTC

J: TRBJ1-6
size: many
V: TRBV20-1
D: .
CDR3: CSARGRQVPWNSPLHF
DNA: TGCAGTGCTAGAGGGAGACAGGTCCCTTGGAATTCACCCCTCCACTTT

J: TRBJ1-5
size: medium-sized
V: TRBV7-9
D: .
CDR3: CASSLDLSGGPQHF
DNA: TGTGCCAGCAGCTTAGATTTGAGCGGGGGGCCCCAGCATTTT

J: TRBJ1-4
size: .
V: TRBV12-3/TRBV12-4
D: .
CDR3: CASSGETYEKLFF
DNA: TGTGCCAGCAGTGGGGAAACTTATGAAAAACTGTTTTTT

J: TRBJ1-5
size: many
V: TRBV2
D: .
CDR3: CASSVYGDNQPQHF
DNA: TGTGCCAGCAGTGTCTACGGCGACAATCAGCCCCAGCATTTT

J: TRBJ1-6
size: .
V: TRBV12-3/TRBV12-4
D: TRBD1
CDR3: CASNLDREGPLHF
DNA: TGTGCCAGCAACCTTGACAGGGAGGGCCCCCTCCACTTT

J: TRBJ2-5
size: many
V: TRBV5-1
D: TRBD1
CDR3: CASTPGGEETQYF
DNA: TGCGCCAGCACTCCAGGGGGCGAGGAGACCCAGTACTTC